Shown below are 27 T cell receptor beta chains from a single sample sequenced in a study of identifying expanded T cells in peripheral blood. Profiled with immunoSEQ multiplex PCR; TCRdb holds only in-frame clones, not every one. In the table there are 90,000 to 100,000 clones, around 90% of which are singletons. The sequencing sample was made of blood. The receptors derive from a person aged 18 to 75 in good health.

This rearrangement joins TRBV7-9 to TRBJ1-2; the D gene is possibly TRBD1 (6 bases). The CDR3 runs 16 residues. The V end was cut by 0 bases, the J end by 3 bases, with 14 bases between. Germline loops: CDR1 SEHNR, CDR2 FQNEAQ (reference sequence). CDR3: CASSLAVGGSDYGYTF. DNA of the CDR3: TGTGCCAGCAGCTTAGCGGTCGGGGGCAGTGACTATGGCTACACCTTC.

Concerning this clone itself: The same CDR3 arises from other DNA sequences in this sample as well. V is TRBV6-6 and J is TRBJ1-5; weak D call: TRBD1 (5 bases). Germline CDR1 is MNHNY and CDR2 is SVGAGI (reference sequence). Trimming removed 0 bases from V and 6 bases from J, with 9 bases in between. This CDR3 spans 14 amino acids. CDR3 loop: CASSYSGASQPQHF. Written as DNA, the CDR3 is TGTGCCAGCAGTTACTCAGGGGCCTCTCAGCCCCAGCATTTT.

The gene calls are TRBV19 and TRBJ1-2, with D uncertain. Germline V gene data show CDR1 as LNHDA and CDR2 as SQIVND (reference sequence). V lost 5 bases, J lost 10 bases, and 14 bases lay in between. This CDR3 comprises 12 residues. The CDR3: CASSFGRRDYTF. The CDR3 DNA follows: TGTGCCAGTAGTTTTGGACGACGGGACTACACCTTC.

The CDR3 sequence: CASSVRALRDTGYASPLHF. CDR3 nucleotides: TGTGCCAGCAGTGTTAGGGCGCTCCGGGACACGGGTTATGCTTCACCCCTCCACTTT. The V and J genes are TRBV27 and TRBJ1-6; D possibly corresponds to TRBD1 (6 bases). Germline CDR1 MNHEY, CDR2 SMNVEV (reference sequence). V gave up 5 bases and J gave up 9 bases, with 29 bases separating them. The CDR3 loop spans 19 amino acids.

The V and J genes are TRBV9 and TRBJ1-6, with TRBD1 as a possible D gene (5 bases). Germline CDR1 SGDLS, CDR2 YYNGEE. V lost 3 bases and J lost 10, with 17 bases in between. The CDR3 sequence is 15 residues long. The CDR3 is CASSGAGGGGSPLHF. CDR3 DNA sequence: TGTGCCAGCAGCGGGGCCGGGGGTGGTGGGTCACCCCTCCACTTT. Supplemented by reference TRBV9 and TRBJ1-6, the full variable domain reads DSGVTQTPKHLITATGQRVTLRCSPRSGDLSVYWYQQSLDQGLQFLIQYYNGEERAKGNILERFSAQQFPDLHSELNLSSLELGDSALYFCASSGAGGGGSPLHFGNGTRLTVT.

CDR3 DNA sequence: TGCAGCGTTGAGTTTCCGCTAGCGGGAGGCACAGATACGCAGTATTTT. Its protein product is CSVEFPLAGGTDTQYF. The rearrangement uses TRBV29-1 and TRBJ2-3; 10 bases agree with TRBD2. The junction had 7 bases not matched to a gene; V was cut back by 3 bases and J by 1 base. Germline CDR1 and CDR2: SQVTM and ANQGSEA. There are 16 residues in the CDR3.

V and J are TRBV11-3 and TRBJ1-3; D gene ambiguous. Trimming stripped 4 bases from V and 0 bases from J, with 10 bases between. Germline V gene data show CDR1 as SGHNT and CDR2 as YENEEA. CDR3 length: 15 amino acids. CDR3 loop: CASSYRRSSGNTIYF. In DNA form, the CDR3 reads TGTGCCAGCAGCTACCGACGCAGCTCTGGAAACACCATATATTTT.

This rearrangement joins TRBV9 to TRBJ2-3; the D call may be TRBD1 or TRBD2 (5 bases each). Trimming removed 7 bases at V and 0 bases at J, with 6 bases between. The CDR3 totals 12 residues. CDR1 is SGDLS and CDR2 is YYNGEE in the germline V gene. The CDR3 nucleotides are TGTGCCAGCGGGGGTAGCACAGATACGCAGTATTTT. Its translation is CASGGSTDTQYF.

The CDR3 here is CAWSFWLAGGNEQFF. CDR3 sequence (DNA): TGTGCCTGGAGCTTTTGGCTAGCGGGAGGCAATGAGCAGTTCTTC. V is TRBV30 and J is TRBJ2-1; 11 positions match TRBD2. Unmatched junction bases numbered 7, after V lost 3 bases and J lost 6 bases. Germline loops: CDR1 GTSNPN, CDR2 SVGIG (reference sequence). This CDR3 has 15 amino acids.

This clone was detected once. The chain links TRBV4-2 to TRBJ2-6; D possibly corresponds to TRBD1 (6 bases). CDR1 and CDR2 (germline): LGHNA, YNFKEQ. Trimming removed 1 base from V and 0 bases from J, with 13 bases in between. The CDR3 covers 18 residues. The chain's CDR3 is CASSQADRGLSGANVLTF. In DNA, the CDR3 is TGTGCCAGCAGCCAAGCGGACAGAGGCCTCTCTGGGGCCAACGTCCTGACTTTC.

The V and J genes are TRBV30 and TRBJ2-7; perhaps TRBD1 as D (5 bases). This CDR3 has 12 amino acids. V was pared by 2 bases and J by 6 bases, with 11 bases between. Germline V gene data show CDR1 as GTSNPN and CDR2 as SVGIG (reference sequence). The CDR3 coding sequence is TGTGCCTGGAGTTTCAGGGTTGGCGAGCAGTACTTC. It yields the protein CAWSFRVGEQYF.

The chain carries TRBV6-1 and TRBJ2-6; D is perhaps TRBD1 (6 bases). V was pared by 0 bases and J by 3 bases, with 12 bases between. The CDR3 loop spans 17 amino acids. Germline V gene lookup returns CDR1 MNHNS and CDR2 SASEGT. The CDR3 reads CASSEAGTGSGANVLTF. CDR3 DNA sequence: TGTGCCAGCAGTGAAGCGGGCACAGGGAGTGGGGCCAACGTCCTGACTTTC.

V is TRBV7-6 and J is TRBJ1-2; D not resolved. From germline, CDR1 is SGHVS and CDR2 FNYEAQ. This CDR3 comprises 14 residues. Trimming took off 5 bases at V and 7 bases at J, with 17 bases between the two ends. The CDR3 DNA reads TGTGCCAGCAGCAACGCTGGTGGGAGGAGTGGCTACACCTTC. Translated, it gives CASSNAGGRSGYTF.

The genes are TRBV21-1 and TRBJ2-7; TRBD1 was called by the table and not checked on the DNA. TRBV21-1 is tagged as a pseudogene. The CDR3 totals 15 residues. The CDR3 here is CASSKKGGNSYEQYF. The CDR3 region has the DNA TGTGCCAGCAGCAAAAAAGGGGGCAACTCCTACGAGCAGTACTTC.

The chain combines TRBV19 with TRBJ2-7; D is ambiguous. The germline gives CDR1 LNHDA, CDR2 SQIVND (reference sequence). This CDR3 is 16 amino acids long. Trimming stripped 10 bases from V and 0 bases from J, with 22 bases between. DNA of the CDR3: TGTGCCACCCAGAGGCAGGCGAGAGGAAGCTCCTACGAGCAGTACTTC. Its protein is CATQRQARGSSYEQYF.

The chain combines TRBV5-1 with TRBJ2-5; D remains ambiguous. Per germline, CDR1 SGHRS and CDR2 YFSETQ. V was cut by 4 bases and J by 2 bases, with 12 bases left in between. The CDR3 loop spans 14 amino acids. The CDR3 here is CASSEGGLQETQYF. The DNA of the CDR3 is TGCGCCAGCAGCGAAGGTGGTCTGCAAGAGACCCAGTACTTC.

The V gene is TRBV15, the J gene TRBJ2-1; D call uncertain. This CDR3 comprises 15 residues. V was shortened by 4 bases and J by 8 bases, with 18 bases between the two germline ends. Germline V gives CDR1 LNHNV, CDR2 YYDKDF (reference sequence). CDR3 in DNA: TGTGCCACCAGCAAGAGAGGAGTGGCCCTCGATGAGCAGTTCTTC. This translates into CATSKRGVALDEQFF.

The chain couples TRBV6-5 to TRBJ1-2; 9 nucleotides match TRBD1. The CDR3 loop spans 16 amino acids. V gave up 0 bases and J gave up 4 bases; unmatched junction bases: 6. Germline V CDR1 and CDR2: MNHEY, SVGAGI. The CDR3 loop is CASSYSRTGGGYGYTF. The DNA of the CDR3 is TGTGCCAGCAGTTACTCGCGAACAGGGGGCGGCTATGGCTACACCTTC.

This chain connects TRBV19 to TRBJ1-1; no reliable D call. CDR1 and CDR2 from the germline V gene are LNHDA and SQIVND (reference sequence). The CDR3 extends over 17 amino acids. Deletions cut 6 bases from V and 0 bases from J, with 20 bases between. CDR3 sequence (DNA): TGTGCCAGTAGACTCGGGGTATGGGGTGGCATGAACACTGAAGCTTTCTTT. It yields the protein CASRLGVWGGMNTEAFF.

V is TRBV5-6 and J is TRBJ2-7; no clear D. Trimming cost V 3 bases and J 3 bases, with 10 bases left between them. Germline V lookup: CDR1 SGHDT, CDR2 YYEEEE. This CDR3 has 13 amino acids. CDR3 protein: CASSSRSGYEQYF. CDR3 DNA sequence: TGTGCCAGCAGCTCCCGGTCGGGCTACGAGCAGTACTTC.

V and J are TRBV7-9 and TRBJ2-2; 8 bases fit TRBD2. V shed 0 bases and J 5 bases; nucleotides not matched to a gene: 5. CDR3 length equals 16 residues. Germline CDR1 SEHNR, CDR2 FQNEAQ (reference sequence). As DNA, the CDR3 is TGTGCCAGCAGCTTAGCGACGGGGGGGAGTACCGGGGAGCTGTTTTTT. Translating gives CASSLATGGSTGELFF. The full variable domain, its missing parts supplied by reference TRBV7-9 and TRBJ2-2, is DTGVSQNPRHKITKRGQNVTFRCDPISEHNRLYWYRQTLGQGPEFLTYFQNEAQLEKSRLLSDRFSAERPKGSFSTLEIQRTEQGDSAMYLCASSLATGGSTGELFFGEGSRLTVL.

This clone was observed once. The CDR3 spells CASSPPRTHNTEAFF. The CDR3 nucleotides are TGTGCCAGCTCACCACCTCGGACACACAACACTGAAGCTTTCTTT. The genes are TRBV18 and TRBJ1-1, with D tentatively TRBD1 (5 bases). Trimming took off 0 bases at V and 2 bases at J, with 10 bases between the two ends. This CDR3 is built from 15 residues. CDR1 and CDR2 (germline): KGHSH, LQKENI.

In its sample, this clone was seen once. For the CDR3, the DNA is TGTGCCAGTAGTAGGGAGTGGAAAATGAACACTGAAGCTTTCTTT. This sequence encodes CASSREWKMNTEAFF. The V gene is TRBV19, the J gene TRBJ1-1; no clear D gene. Between the trimmed V and J ends, which lost 4 bases and 0 bases, there was a span of 12 bases. This CDR3 spans 15 amino acids. Looked up from germline, CDR1 is LNHDA and CDR2 is SQIVND (reference sequence).

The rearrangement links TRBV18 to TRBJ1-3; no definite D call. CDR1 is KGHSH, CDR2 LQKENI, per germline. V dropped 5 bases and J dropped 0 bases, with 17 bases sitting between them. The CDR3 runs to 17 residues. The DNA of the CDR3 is TGTGCCAGCTCAGCCTACCGTCAGGAAAGCTCTGGAAACACCATATATTTT. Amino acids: CASSAYRQESSGNTIYF.

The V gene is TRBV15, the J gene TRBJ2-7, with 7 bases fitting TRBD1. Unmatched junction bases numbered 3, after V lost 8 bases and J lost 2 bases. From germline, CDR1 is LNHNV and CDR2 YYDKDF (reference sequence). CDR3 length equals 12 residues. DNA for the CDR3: TGTGCCACCGCAGACAGGGCCTACGAGCAGTACTTC. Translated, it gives CATADRAYEQYF.

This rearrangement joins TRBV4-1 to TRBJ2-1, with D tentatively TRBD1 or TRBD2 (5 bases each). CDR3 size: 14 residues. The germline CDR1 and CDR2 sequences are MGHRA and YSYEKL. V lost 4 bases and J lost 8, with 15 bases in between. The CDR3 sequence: CASSPEKGSDEQFF. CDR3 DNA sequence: TGCGCCAGCAGCCCCGAAAAGGGGAGCGATGAGCAGTTCTTC.

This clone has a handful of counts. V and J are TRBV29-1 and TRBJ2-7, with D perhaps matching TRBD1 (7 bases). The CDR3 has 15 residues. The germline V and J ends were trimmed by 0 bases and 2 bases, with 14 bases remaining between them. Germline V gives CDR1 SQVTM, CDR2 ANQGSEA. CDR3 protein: CSVEDRSRGAYEQYF. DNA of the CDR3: TGCAGCGTTGAAGATCGGAGCAGGGGGGCCTACGAGCAGTACTTC.